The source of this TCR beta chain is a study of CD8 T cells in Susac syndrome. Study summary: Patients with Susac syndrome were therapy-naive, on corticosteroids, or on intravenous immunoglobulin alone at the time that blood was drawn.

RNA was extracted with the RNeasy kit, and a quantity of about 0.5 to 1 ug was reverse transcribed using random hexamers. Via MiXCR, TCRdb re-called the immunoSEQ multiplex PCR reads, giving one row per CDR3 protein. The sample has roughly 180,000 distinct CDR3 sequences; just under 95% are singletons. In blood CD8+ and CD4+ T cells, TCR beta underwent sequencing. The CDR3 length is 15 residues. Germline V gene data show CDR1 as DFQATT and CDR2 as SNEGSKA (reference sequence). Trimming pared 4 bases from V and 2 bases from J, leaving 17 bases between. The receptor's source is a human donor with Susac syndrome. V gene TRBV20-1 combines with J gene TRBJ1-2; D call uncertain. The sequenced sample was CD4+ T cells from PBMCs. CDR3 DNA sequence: TGCAGTGCTACACCCGGACCTCTATCAAACTATGGCTACACCTTC. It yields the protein CSATPGPLSNYGYTF.